A single sample gave rise to the 6 T cell receptor beta chains below, sequenced in a study of naive and memory T cell subsets (dated by TCRdb to 2015 to 2018). The paper's findings and limits, for the study overall: Naive repertoires, especially CD8, contained a few larger clonotypes, possibly memory cells re-expressing CD45RA.

No cognate antigen is known for these TCRs. The method behind the library was UMI-ligation and nested PCR. Data came from an Illumina MiSeq. The beta constant-region primer was an equimolar mix of two oligonucleotides covering both TRBC1 and TRBC2. The ligated cDNA went through four rounds of PCR with nested alpha and beta constant-region primers together with the SP2 primer. TCRdb passed the public sequencing reads through fastp at Q25 and MiXCR, retaining productive beta sequences. Merged by CDR3 protein, the rows form single entries marked with the most common genes and DNA. The sample profile shows about 90,000 distinct CDR3 sequences; approximately 11% of them were found once. In total, the top ten clones hold 0.13% of the sample. Material for sequencing was naive CD4+ T cells from blood. The sample's cell subset or site, from its label and the paper: naive T cells, CD45RA high CD27+. The receptors derive from a human donor in good health.

The chain is built from TRBV5-1 and TRBJ2-3; no reliable D call. The CDR3 extends over 15 amino acids. Germline CDR1 SGHRS, CDR2 YFSETQ. Trimming took 4 bases from V and 4 from J, leaving 16 bases between them. CDR3 in amino acids: CASSIPVYSSDTQYF. The CDR3 region has the DNA TGCGCCAGCAGCATACCGGTGTACTCTTCAGATACGCAGTATTTT.

The CDR3 protein is CSPFRALHNEQFF. The CDR3 DNA is TGCAGCCCTTTCAGGGCCTTGCACAATGAGCAGTTCTTC. V gene TRBV20-1 combines with J gene TRBJ2-1, with a tentative D call TRBD1 (5 bases). The length of the CDR3 is 13 residues. Per germline, CDR1 DFQATT and CDR2 SNEGSKA (reference sequence).

In this sample, this clonotype turned up a few times. The chain couples TRBV3-1 to TRBJ2-3; D gene unclear. The germline V gene has CDR1 LGHDT and CDR2 YNNKEL (reference sequence). The CDR3 totals 14 residues. V was cut by 3 bases and J by 3 bases, with 10 bases left in between. CDR3 nucleotides: TGTGCCAGCAGCCAGGCTCCAACTACAGATACGCAGTATTTT. Protein product: CASSQAPTTDTQYF.

Worth noting for this clonotype: A junction boundary mismatches the germline segment, possibly from a read error. The rearrangement joins TRBV7-3 to TRBJ2-7, with 11 bases matching TRBD2. The length of the CDR3 is 16 residues. Germline lookup yields CDR1 SGHTA and CDR2 FQGTGA. CDR3: CASSLTGTSGTYEQYF. In nucleotides, the CDR3 is TGTGCCAGCAGCCTAACGGGGACTAGCGGAACCTACGAGCAGTACTTC.

This clonotype appeared many times. V is TRBV4-1 and J is TRBJ1-1; D unclear. There are 17 residues in the CDR3. Deletions cut 0 bases from V and 1 base from J, with 15 bases between. Germline loops: CDR1 MGHRA, CDR2 YSYEKL. The DNA for the CDR3 is TGCGCCAGCAGCCAAGATGAGTCGGACGGGTCGAACACTGAAGCTTTCTTT. Its translation is CASSQDESDGSNTEAFF.

This clonotype was counted only a few times. This chain connects TRBV15 to TRBJ1-3; 12 positions match TRBD1. The CDR3 totals 18 residues. V shed 0 bases and J 3 bases; nucleotides not matched to a gene: 6. From germline, CDR1 is LNHNV and CDR2 YYDKDF (reference sequence). Here the CDR3 DNA reads TGTGCCACCAGCAGAGATTCGGGACAGGGGGCAGTTGGAAACACCATATATTTT. Translating it yields CATSRDSGQGAVGNTIYF.